What follows are 18 T cell receptor beta chains derived from one specimen sequenced in a study of T cell responses to AZD1222 COVID-19 vaccine. Method: immunoSEQ multiplex PCR; TCRdb's copy keeps in-frame clones and lacks some. The sample has fewer than 100,000 clones; around 90% are singletons. The input for sequencing was peripheral blood, taken on day 0 of AZD1222 vaccination. Every receptor here comes from an adult in good health.

This clone was recorded only once. This chain connects TRBV9 to TRBJ1-1; no firm D call. Germline V gene data show CDR1 as SGDLS and CDR2 as YYNGEE. The CDR3 is 15 amino acids. V was cut by 2 bases and J by 4 bases, with 15 bases left in between. The CDR3 DNA is TGTGCCAGCAGCGTGGCGCCGGTGGGGAGCACTGAAGCTTTCTTT. Translating it yields CASSVAPVGSTEAFF. The whole variable domain, remainder taken from reference TRBV9 and TRBJ1-1, is DSGVTQTPKHLITATGQRVTLRCSPRSGDLSVYWYQQSLDQGLQFLIQYYNGEERAKGNILERFSAQQFPDLHSELNLSSLELGDSALYFCASSVAPVGSTEAFFGQGTRLTVV.

This clone was detected only a few times. The rearrangement joins TRBV27 to TRBJ2-1; 7 bases map to TRBD1. V dropped 3 bases and J dropped 3; count of bases not matched to a gene: 11. The CDR3 sequence is 17 residues long. Germline V gene data show CDR1 as MNHEY and CDR2 as SMNVEV (reference sequence). The CDR3: CASSLDLGQAIYNEQFF. CDR3 DNA: TGTGCCAGCAGTTTGGATCTTGGACAGGCAATCTACAATGAGCAGTTCTTC.

This clone came up once. The chain recombines TRBV11-2 with TRBJ2-1; possible D gene TRBD1, 6 bases. Germline V lookup: CDR1 SGHAT, CDR2 FQNNGV. Between the trimmed V and J ends, which lost 6 bases and 1 base, there was a span of 19 bases. The CDR3 spans 17 residues. Written as DNA, the CDR3 is TGTGCCAGCAGGCACCTCAGGGGATCTGGGTCCTACAATGAGCAGTTCTTC. It translates to CASRHLRGSGSYNEQFF.

The chain couples TRBV7-2 to TRBJ2-5, with D possibly TRBD2 on 5 matching bases. V was cut by 7 bases and J by 7 bases, with 16 bases left in between. This CDR3 comprises 13 residues. Per germline, CDR1 SGHTA and CDR2 FQGNSA. CDR3 coding DNA: TGTGCCAGCACCCGGGATAGTTCAGGGACCCAGTACTTC. As protein: CASTRDSSGTQYF.

The chain carries TRBV19 and TRBJ2-7; TRBD2 aligns across 14 bases. Unmatched junction bases numbered 4, after V lost 5 bases and J lost 4 bases. The CDR3 covers 15 residues. Germline assignment: CDR1 LNHDA and CDR2 SQIVND (reference sequence). The CDR3 nucleotides read TGTGCCAGTAGTTTACGGACTAGCGGGGGGTACGAGCAGTACTTC. Protein product: CASSLRTSGGYEQYF.

The chain recombines TRBV7-2 with TRBJ1-6; D unclear. The ends were cut back, 1 base at V and 10 bases at J, with 11 bases in the middle. Germline V CDR1 and CDR2: SGHTA, FQGNSA. There are 14 residues in the CDR3. The CDR3 reads CASSLVQSRSPLHF. The CDR3 bases are TGTGCCAGCAGCTTAGTACAGAGTCGGTCACCCCTCCACTTT.

The J gene is TRBJ2-1, the V gene TRBV7-2; weak D call: TRBD1 (5 bases). The CDR3 runs to 15 residues. Germline CDR1 SGHTA, CDR2 FQGNSA. V gave up 1 base and J gave up 2 bases, with 9 bases separating them. The CDR3 nucleotides are TGTGCCAGCAGCTTAGGGGTGGGGCCCTACAATGAGCAGTTCTTC. Amino acid sequence: CASSLGVGPYNEQFF.

On this clone itself: At one of its ends the junction is not consistent with the germline gene, which may arise from a read error. The CDR3 DNA reads as TGTGCCAGCAGCTTAGACGGTCGGCAAAATCCCAACTTC. Encoded protein: CASSLDGRQNPNF. This chain links TRBV7-9 with TRBJ2-7, with D uncertain. Germline V CDR1 and CDR2: SEHNR, FQNEAQ (reference sequence). The CDR3 spans 13 residues.

The chain carries TRBV20-1 and TRBJ1-2; D is ambiguous. The germline V gene has CDR1 DFQATT and CDR2 SNEGSKA (reference sequence). The CDR3 covers 11 residues. Trimming took off 5 bases at V and 7 bases at J, with 11 bases between the two ends. CDR3 sequence reads: CSAPRGGGYTF. CDR3 nucleotides: TGCAGTGCTCCCCGCGGCGGTGGCTACACCTTC.

V and J are TRBV3-1 (or the pseudogene TRBV3-2) and TRBJ1-4, with D uncertain. The germline CDR1 and CDR2 sequences are LGHDT and YNNKEL (reference sequence). V was trimmed by 4 bases and J by 1 base, leaving 10 bases between them. The CDR3 loop spans 15 amino acids. The DNA of the CDR3 is TGTGCCAGCAGCCTCGGGTTGGGAACTAATGAAAAACTGTTTTTT. It specifies CASSLGLGTNEKLFF.

The chain carries TRBV7-9 and TRBJ1-6; 9 nucleotides line up with TRBD1. CDR1 and CDR2 (germline): SEHNR, FQNEAQ (reference sequence). V shed 5 bases, J shed 4 bases, and the junction held 6 bases outside the gene matches. This CDR3 is 16 amino acids long. Here the CDR3 reads CASSDGQGFYNSPLHF. The CDR3 nucleotides read TGTGCCAGCAGCGACGGACAGGGGTTTTATAATTCACCCCTCCACTTT.

J is TRBJ2-4 and V is TRBV7-2, with 14 bases matching TRBD2. CDR3 length: 17 residues. CDR1 SGHTA and CDR2 FQGNSA come from the germline V gene. V shed 5 bases, J shed 4 bases, and the junction held 7 bases outside the gene matches. The CDR3 here is CASSPPGLAGGKNIQYF. The CDR3, as DNA: TGTGCCAGCAGCCCTCCCGGACTAGCGGGGGGTAAAAACATTCAGTACTTC.

The chain links TRBV9 to TRBJ1-1; the match to TRBD1 covers 12 bases. V lost 3 bases to trimming and J lost 4 bases; unmatched junction nucleotides: 10. The CDR3 consists of 17 residues. Per the germline V gene, CDR1 is SGDLS and CDR2 is YYNGEE. Written as DNA, the CDR3 is TGTGCCAGCAGCGCCGGGACAGGGGGCGCCCCGGGCACTGAAGCTTTCTTT. Its protein is CASSAGTGGAPGTEAFF.

V and J are TRBV9 and TRBJ1-6; D is possibly TRBD1 (6 bases). The V end lost 3 bases, the J end lost 6 bases, and 13 bases lay between the germline ends. Germline-derived CDR1 and CDR2 are SGDLS and YYNGEE. This CDR3 has 15 residues. The chain's CDR3 is CASSAQGLGNSPLHF. As DNA, the CDR3 is TGTGCCAGCAGCGCCCAGGGGCTTGGTAATTCACCCCTCCACTTT.

The chain combines TRBV6-5 with TRBJ2-2; D is possibly TRBD1 (6 bases). There are 15 residues in the CDR3. Trimming removed 7 bases at V and 3 bases at J, with 15 bases between. Germline V lookup: CDR1 MNHEY, CDR2 SVGAGI. CDR3 protein: CASTAQGRDTGELFF. The DNA for the CDR3 is TGTGCCAGCACCGCGCAGGGGAGAGACACCGGGGAGCTGTTTTTT.

The chain carries TRBV6-5 and TRBJ1-6; tentative D call: TRBD1 (6 bases). Germline V lookup: CDR1 MNHEY, CDR2 SVGAGI. The CDR3 contains 15 residues. Trimming removed 7 bases from V and 7 bases from J, with 17 bases in between. In DNA form, the CDR3 reads TGTGCCAGCACCCCTAACTATCAGGGGAATTCACCCCTCCACTTT. It translates to CASTPNYQGNSPLHF.

This clone is categorized as medium-sized. The V gene is TRBV11-1, the J gene TRBJ2-7, with 7 bases lining up with TRBD2. After removal of 5 bases from V and 4 bases from J, the junction contained 11 bases not matched to a gene. CDR1 SGHAT and CDR2 FQDESV come from the germline V gene (reference sequence). The CDR3 is made up of 15 amino acids. The CDR3 DNA follows: TGTGCCAGCAGCCCAGCAAGGTCGGGGGGTTACGAGCAGTACTTC. Its translation: CASSPARSGGYEQYF.

As regards this clone: Other nucleotide sequences in the sample specify the same CDR3. The rearrangement uses TRBV6-5 and TRBJ1-2; no clear D gene. The V gene's germline CDR1 is MNHEY and CDR2 SVGAGI. The CDR3 consists of 14 residues. Deletions cut 0 bases from V and 3 bases from J, with 8 bases between. The DNA of the CDR3 is TGTGCCAGCAGTTACTCTCCCGGGGACTATGGCTACACCTTC. Protein product: CASSYSPGDYGYTF.